The source of this T cell receptor (beta chain) is a study of cytomegalovirus exposure and HLA in healthy donors. 13 Jbeta primers and 60 Vbeta primers were used for the PCR. Using immunoSEQ multiplex PCR, the repertoire was profiled, and TCRdb retains in-frame clones only, with some absent. Of over 100,000 clones in the sample, around 73% are singletons; the top ten hold 1.4% to 1.5%. The CDR3 is 13 residues long. From germline, CDR1 is SNHLY and CDR2 FYNNEI. Trimming took 8 bases from V and 6 from J; bases not matched to a gene: 10. This TCR was sampled from a female donor in good health and CMV-seronegative. This chain connects TRBV2 to TRBJ2-7, with 7 positions matching TRBD1. Sequences were obtained from PBMCs. CDR3 nucleotides: TGTGCCAGCGCTATAGGATCAGGGGGCGAGCAGTACTTC. Its protein product is CASAIGSGGEQYF.